The present T cell receptor beta chain was sequenced within a study of T-cell reconstitution after alpha-beta-depleted transplantation in children. Study-level points and caveats: The study reportedly traced alpha-beta T cells about two months after transplant to several hundred expanded graft clones. T-cell numbers and diversity one year post-transplant derived largely from freshly generated T cells. Certain patients had high TCRbeta diversity at day 60, and it came from recipient T cells and thymic progenitors that survived.

Trimming at V came to 2 bases and at J to 7 bases, leaving 9 bases not matched to a gene. The CDR3 length is 14 residues. Germline lookup yields CDR1 DFQATT and CDR2 SNEGSKA (reference sequence). In this sample, this clonotype turned up a few times. Its target is not known. A TCRbeta library incorporating unique molecular identifiers was prepared. TCRdb called the PCR reads again in MiXCR, with one record for every CDR3 protein. This table holds around 300,000 distinct CDR3 sequences, approximately 7.3% found once. V gene TRBV20-1 combines with J gene TRBJ1-2, with 8 bases lining up with TRBD1. Sample: peripheral blood, taken 360 days after TCRalphabeta/CD19-depleted stem cell transplant. The receptor was derived from a female patient aged 2-9 years who had a stem cell transplant for Fanconi anemia, so the T cells may come from the graft donor. The chain's CDR3 is CSARKLGTGVGYTF. CDR3 in DNA: TGCAGTGCTAGAAAACTCGGGACAGGAGTTGGCTACACCTTC.